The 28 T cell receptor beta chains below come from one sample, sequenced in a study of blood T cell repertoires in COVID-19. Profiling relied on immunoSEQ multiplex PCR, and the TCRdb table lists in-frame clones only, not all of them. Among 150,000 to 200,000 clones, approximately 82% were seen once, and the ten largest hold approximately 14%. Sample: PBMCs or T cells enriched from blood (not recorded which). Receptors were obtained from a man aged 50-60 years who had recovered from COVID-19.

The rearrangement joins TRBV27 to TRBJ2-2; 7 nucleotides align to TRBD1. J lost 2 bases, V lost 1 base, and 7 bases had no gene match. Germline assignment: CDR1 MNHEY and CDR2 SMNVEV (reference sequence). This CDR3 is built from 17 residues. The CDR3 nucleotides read TGTGCCAGCAGTTTATGGGGCCAGGGGGTAAACACCGGGGAGCTGTTTTTT. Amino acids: CASSLWGQGVNTGELFF.

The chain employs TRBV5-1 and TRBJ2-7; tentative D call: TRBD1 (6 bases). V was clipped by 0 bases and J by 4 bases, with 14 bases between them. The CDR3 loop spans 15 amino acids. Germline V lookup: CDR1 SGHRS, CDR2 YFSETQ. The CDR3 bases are TGCGCCAGCAGCTTGGGGTCGACAGGCCTATACGAGCAGTACTTC. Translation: CASSLGSTGLYEQYF.

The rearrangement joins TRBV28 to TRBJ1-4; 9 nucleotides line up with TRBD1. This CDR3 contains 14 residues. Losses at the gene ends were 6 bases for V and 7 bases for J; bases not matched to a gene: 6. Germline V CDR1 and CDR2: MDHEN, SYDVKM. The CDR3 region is CASSLRDRAEKLFF. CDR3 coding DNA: TGTGCCAGCAGCCTTCGGGACAGGGCTGAAAAACTGTTTTTT.

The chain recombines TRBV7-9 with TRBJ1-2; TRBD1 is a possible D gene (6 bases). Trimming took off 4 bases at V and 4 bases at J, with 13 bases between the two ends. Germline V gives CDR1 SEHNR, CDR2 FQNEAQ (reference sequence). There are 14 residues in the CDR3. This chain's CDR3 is CASSSPGDIYGYTF. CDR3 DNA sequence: TGTGCCAGCAGCTCCCCCGGGGACATCTATGGCTACACCTTC.

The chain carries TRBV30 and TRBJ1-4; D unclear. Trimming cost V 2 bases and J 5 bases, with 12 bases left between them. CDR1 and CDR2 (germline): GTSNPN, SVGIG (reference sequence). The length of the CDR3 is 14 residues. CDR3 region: CAWSSLVSNEKLFF. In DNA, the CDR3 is TGTGCCTGGAGTTCCCTCGTTTCCAATGAAAAACTGTTTTTT.

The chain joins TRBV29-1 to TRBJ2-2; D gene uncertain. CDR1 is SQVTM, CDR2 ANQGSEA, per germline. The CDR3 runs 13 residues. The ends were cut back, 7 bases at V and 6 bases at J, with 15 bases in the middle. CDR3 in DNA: TGCAGCGCCCTCTCACTTAGAGCCGGGGAGCTGTTTTTT. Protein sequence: CSALSLRAGELFF.

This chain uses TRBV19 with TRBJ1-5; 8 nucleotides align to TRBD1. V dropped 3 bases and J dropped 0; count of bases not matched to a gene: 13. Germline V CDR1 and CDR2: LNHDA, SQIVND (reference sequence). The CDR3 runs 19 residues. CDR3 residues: CASSISDRGLSYSNQPQHF. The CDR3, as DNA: TGTGCCAGTAGTATTTCTGACAGGGGCCTCTCCTATAGCAATCAGCCCCAGCATTTT. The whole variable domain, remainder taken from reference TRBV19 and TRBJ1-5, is DGGITQSPKYLFRKEGQNVTLSCEQNLNHDAMYWYRQDPGQGLRLIYYSQIVNDFQKGDIAEGYSVSREKKESFPLTVTSAQKNPTAFYLCASSISDRGLSYSNQPQHFGDGTRLSIL.

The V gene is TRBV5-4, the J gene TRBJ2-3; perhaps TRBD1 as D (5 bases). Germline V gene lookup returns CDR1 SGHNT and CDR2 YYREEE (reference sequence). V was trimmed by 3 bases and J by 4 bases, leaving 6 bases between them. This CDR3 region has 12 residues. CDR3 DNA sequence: TGTGCCAGCAGCTCAGGGCCAGATACGCAGTATTTT. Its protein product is CASSSGPDTQYF.

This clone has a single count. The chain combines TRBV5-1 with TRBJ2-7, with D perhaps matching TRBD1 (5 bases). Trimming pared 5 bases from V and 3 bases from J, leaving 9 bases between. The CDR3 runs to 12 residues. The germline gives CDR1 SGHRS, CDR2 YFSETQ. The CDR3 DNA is TGCGCCAGCAGGGCAGGGAACTACGAGCAGTACTTC. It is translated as CASRAGNYEQYF.

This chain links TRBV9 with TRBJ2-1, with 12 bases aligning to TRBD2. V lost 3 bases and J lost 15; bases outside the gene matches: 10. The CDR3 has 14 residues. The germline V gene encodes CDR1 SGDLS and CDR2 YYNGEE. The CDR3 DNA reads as TGTGCCAGCAGCGCTCGGGCTAGCGGGGGGGCGCCGTTCTTC. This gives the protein CASSARASGGAPFF.

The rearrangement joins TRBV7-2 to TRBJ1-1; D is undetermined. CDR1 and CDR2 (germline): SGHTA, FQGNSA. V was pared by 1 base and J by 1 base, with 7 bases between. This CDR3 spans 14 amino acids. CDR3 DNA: TGTGCCAGCAGCTTAGTTTCGGGGAACACTGAAGCTTTCTTT. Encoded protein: CASSLVSGNTEAFF. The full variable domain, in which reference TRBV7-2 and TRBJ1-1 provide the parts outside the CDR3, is GAGVSQSPSNKVTEKGKDVELRCDPISGHTALYWYRQSLGQGLEFLIYFQGNSAPDKSGLPSDRFSAERTGGSVSTLTIQRTQQEDSAVYLCASSLVSGNTEAFFGQGTRLTVV.

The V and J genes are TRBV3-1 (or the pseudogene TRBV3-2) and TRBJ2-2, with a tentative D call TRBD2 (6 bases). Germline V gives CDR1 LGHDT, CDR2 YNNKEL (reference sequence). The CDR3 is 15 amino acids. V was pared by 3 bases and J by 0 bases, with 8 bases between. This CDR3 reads CASSHWDSNTGELFF. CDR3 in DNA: TGTGCCAGCAGCCACTGGGACTCGAACACCGGGGAGCTGTTTTTT.

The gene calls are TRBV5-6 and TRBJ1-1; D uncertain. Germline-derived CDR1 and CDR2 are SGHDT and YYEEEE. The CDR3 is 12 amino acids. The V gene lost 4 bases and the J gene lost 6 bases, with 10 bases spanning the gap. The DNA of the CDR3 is TGTGCCAGCAGCGATCGGTGGTCTGAAGCTTTCTTT. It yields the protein CASSDRWSEAFF. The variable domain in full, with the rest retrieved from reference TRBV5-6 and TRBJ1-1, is DAGVTQSPTHLIKTRGQQVTLRCSPKSGHDTVSWYQQALGQGPQFIFQYYEEEERQRGNFPDRFSGHQFPNYSSELNVNALLLGDSALYLCASSDRWSEAFFGQGTRLTVV.

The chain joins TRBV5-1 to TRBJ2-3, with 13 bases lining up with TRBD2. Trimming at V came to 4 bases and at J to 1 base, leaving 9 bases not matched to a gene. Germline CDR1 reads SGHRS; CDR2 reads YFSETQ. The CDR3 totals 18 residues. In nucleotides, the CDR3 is TGCGCCAGCAGCGAAACTAGCGGGGGGGCCGGTGGCACAGATACGCAGTATTTT. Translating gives CASSETSGGAGGTDTQYF. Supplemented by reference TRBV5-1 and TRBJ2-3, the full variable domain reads KAGVTQTPRYLIKTRGQQVTLSCSPISGHRSVSWYQQTPGQGLQFLFEYFSETQRNKGNFPGRFSGRQFSNSRSEMNVSTLELGDSALYLCASSETSGGAGGTDTQYFGPGTRLTVL.

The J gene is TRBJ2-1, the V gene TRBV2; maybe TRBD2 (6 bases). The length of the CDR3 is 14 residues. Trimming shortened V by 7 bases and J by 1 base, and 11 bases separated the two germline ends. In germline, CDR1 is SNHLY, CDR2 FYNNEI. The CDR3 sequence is CASILGLSYNEQFF. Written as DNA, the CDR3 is TGTGCCAGCATTCTGGGACTTTCCTACAATGAGCAGTTCTTC.

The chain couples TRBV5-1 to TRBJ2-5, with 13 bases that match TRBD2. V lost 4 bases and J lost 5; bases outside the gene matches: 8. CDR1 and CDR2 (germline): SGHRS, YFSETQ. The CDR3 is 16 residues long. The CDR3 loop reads CASSPTSGGARETQYF. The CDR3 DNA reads TGCGCCAGCAGCCCTACTAGCGGGGGGGCCCGGGAGACCCAGTACTTC. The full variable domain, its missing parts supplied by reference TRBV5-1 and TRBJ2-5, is KAGVTQTPRYLIKTRGQQVTLSCSPISGHRSVSWYQQTPGQGLQFLFEYFSETQRNKGNFPGRFSGRQFSNSRSEMNVSTLELGDSALYLCASSPTSGGARETQYFGPGTRLLVL.

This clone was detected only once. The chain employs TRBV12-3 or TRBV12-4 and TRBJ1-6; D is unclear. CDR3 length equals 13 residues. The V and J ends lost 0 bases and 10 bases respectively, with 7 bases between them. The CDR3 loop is CASSLAGYSPLHF. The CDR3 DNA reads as TGTGCCAGCAGTTTAGCCGGGTACTCACCCCTCCACTTT.

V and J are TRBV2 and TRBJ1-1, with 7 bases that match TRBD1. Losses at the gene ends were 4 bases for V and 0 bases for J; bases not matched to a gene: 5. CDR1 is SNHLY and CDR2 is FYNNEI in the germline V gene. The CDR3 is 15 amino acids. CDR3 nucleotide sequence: TGTGCCAGCAGTGGAGGACAGGTAATGAACACTGAAGCTTTCTTT. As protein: CASSGGQVMNTEAFF.

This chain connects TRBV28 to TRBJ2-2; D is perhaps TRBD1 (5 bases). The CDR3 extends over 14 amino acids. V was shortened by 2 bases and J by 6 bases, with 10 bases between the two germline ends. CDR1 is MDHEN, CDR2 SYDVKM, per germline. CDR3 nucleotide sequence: TGTGCCAGCAGTTTAGTGGTGGGGCCCGGGGAGCTGTTTTTT. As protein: CASSLVVGPGELFF.

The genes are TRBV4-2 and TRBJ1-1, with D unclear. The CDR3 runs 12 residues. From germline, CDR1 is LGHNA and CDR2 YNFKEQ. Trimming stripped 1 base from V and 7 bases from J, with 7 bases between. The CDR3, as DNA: TGTGCCAGCAGCCAAGGTTCACTTGAAGCTTTCTTT. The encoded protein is CASSQGSLEAFF.

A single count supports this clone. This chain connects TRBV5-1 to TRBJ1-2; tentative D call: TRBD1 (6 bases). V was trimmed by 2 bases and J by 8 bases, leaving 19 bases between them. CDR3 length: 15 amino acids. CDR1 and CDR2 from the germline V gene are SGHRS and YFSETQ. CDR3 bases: TGCGCCAGCAGCTTAGGACAGTCGGTTTTAGGCGGCTACACCTTC. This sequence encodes CASSLGQSVLGGYTF.

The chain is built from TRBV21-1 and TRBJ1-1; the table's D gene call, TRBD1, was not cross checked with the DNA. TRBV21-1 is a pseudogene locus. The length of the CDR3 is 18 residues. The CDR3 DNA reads TGTGCCAGCAGCAAATTGATCAGGGGCCCATACATGAACACTGAAGCTTTCTTT. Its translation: CASSKLIRGPYMNTEAFF.

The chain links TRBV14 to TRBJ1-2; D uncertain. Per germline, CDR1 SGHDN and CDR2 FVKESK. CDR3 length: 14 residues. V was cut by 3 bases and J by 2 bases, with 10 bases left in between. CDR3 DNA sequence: TGTGCCAGCAGCCAGGTTACGGGAAACTATGGCTACACCTTC. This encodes CASSQVTGNYGYTF.

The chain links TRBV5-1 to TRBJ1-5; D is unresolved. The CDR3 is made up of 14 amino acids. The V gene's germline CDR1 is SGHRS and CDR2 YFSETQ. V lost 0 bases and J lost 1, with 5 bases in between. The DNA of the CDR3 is TGCGCCAGCAGCTTGGGGCGGAGCAATCAGCCCCAGCATTTT. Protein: CASSLGRSNQPQHF.

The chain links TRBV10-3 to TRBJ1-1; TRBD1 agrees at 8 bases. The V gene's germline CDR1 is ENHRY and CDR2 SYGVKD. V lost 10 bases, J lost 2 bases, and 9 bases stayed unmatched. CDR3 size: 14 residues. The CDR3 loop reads CATGTGQVNTEAFF. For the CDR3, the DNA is TGTGCCACCGGAACGGGACAGGTAAACACTGAAGCTTTCTTT.

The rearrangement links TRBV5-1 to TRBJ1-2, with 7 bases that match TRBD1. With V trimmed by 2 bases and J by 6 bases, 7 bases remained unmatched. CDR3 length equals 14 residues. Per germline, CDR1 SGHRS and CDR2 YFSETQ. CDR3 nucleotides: TGCGCCAGCAGCTTCGATGGAGGGGGCGATGGCTACACCTTC. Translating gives CASSFDGGGDGYTF.

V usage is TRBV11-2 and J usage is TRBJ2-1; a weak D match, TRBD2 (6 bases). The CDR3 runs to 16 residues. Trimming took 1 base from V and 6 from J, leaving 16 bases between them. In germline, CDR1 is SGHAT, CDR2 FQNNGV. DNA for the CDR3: TGTGCCAGCAGCTTAGTCCTGGGGGGATACAGCAATGAGCAGTTCTTC. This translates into CASSLVLGGYSNEQFF.

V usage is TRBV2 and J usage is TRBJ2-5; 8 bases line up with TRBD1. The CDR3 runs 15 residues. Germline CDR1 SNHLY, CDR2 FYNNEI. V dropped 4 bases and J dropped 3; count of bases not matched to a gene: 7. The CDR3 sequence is CASSVLTGEKETQYF. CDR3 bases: TGTGCCAGCAGTGTTCTGACAGGGGAAAAAGAGACCCAGTACTTC.